The present T cell receptor beta chain was sequenced within a study of shared clonotypes between healthy human individuals. The table came from immunoSEQ multiplex PCR; TCRdb's copy has only in-frame clones and leaves some out. The data contain about 1,500,000 clones, 95% to 97% of them singletons. Trimming removed 3 bases from V and 9 bases from J, with 12 bases in between. Germline V gene data show CDR1 as MRHNA and CDR2 as SNTAGT. This CDR3 is built from 13 residues. The chain carries TRBV6-4 and TRBJ2-1; no firm D call. The TCR was taken from a man aged 25-40 years in good health. The specimen was naive CD4+ T cells sorted from blood. Regarding subset: CD45RA+ positively selected. CDR3 nucleotide sequence: TGTGCCAGCAGTGAGCTCCTTATAAGTGAGCAGTTCTTC. Protein product: CASSELLISEQFF.